This TCR beta chain was sequenced in a study of cytomegalovirus exposure and HLA in healthy donors. The PCR used 60 Vbeta and 13 Jbeta primers. Produced via immunoSEQ multiplex PCR; TCRdb's table is partial and in-frame only. The table records about 190,000 clones, 81% of them present only once. Study outcomes and limitations: The study carried out a later analysis of TCR beta sequences. It associated roughly 17,000 of them with specific HLA alleles at a false discovery rate of 0.05. Most CMV-associated TCR beta chains were later found to appear HLA-restricted. In a later analysis, DRB1 alleles had the most associated TCRs; HLA-C alleles the fewest.

Concerning this clone itself: The antigen remains undetermined.

V shed 5 bases, J shed 0 bases, and the junction held 6 bases outside the gene matches. CDR3 length equals 15 residues. The V gene's germline CDR1 is SQVTM and CDR2 ANQGSEA. The genes are TRBV29-1 and TRBJ2-4; 8 nucleotides agree with TRBD2. The sequenced sample was PBMCs. The source of this sequence is a woman between 18 and 30 years old in good health and CMV-seropositive. This chain's CDR3 is CSVILAGGAKNIQYF. CDR3 nucleotides: TGCAGCGTTATCCTGGCGGGGGGAGCCAAAAACATTCAGTACTTC.